This T cell receptor beta chain was retrieved from a study of blood T cell repertoires in COVID-19 (dated by TCRdb to 2019 to 2021). Broadly, across the study: Collaborator samples came from the United States, Italy and Spain and covered acute and convalescent phases of COVID-19. The material from the prospective study consisted of cDNA or gDNA derived from T cells, B-cell-depleted T cells, or PBMCs. The dataset comprised deeply sampled blood TCRbeta repertoires from subjects exposed to, actively infected with, or recovered from COVID-19. The repertoires were released in a freely available public database meant as a resource for research on the immune response to SARS-CoV-2. The samples were drawn from two sources: the first 160 participants of the ongoing ImmuneRACE study, and 1,200 or so subjects contributed by 6 global collaborators. Sample metadata almost always included a de-identified subject ID, COVID-19 status, age in years and sex. HLA class I and class II types, where available, came from metadata supplied by the sample provider rather than from assay-based typing. Broader findings and caveats from the paper: The quantity of clinical and demographic metadata differed by source and by participant and was supplied without curation.

The CDR3 runs 16 residues from the cysteine to the phenylalanine. Only CDR3 DNA remains: 48 bases, in frame from the first base. Relative to germline, V is missing 5 bases and J is missing 1 base, with 7 bases of the junction outside any gene match. The germline V gene (reference sequence) supplies CDR1 LNHDA and CDR2 SQIVND. The collaborating institutions used their own protocols to collect whole blood in K2EDTA tubes. For TCRbeta analysis, collaborator samples were shipped as frozen whole blood, as isolated PBMCs, or as DNA extracted from either sample type. Notes on this clone: It has no known antigen specificity. Base qualities were left out, and no much larger clone turns up one base away.

TCRbeta CDR3 regions were amplified from genomic DNA using the immunoSEQ Assay, a bias-controlled multiplex PCR. As for the original processing: The number of nucleated cells in each sample was estimated by amplification of reference gene primers within the assay. To quantify the absolute abundance of each unique TCRbeta CDR3 rearrangement, sequence reads were collapsed and filtered. For each sample, productive Simpson clonality was calculated by taking the square root of Simpson's diversity index across productive rearrangements. Not all clones reach the TCRdb copy of this immuneACCESS table, which keeps in-frame sequences only. Checked studies attribute under half of the gap to unresolved V genes and leave the rest unexplained. V and J calls and clone size are those listed in that table; D and trimming were worked out from the DNA. The sample table lists approximately 72,000 clones, 80% to 85% of them with a count of one. Clones ranked in the top ten supply approximately 8.8% of the sample.

The V gene is TRBV19 and the J gene is TRBJ1-5, with 8 bases matching TRBD1. This clonotype was sampled from a man in his forties or fifties with active COVID-19. Specimen: peripheral blood. CDR3 protein: CASSPQGAGSNQPQHF. The sequenced DNA: TGTGCCAGTAGTCCCCAGGGGGCAGGAAGCAATCAGCCCCAGCATTTT. Full variable domain (CDR3 extended with the reference TRBV19 and TRBJ1-5 proteins): DGGITQSPKYLFRKEGQNVTLSCEQNLNHDAMYWYRQDPGQGLRLIYYSQIVNDFQKGDIAEGYSVSREKKESFPLTVTSAQKNPTAFYLCASSPQGAGSNQPQHFGDGTRLSIL.